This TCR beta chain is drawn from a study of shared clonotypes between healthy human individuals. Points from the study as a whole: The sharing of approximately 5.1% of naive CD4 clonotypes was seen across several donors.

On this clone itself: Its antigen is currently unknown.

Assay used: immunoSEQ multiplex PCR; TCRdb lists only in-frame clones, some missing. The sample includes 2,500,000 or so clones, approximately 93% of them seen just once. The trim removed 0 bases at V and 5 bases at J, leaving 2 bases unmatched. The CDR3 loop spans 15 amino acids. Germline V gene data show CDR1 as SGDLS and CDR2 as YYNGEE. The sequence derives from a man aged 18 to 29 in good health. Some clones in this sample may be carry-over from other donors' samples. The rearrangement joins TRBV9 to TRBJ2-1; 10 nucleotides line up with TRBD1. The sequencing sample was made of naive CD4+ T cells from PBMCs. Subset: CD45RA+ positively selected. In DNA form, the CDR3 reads TGTGCCAGCAGCGTAGCCGGGACAGGGGACAATGAGCAGTTCTTC. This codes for CASSVAGTGDNEQFF.